Detailed here is one TCR beta chain. In this sample, this clonotype turned up many times. This receptor's antigen is unknown. Base qualities are not at hand, and no much larger clone is one base apart. This entry is derived from a study of T-cell reconstitution after alpha-beta-depleted transplantation in children (dated by TCRdb to about 2016). Background for the entire study: T-cell immune reconstitution after TCRalphabeta/CD19-depleted allogeneic hematopoietic cell transplantation in children was quantitatively tracked in the study by means of TCR repertoire profiling.

Study-wide conclusions, independent of this receptor: Hyperexpanded clone frequencies declined over subsequent months; after one year, T-cell counts and TCRbeta diversity were mostly attributed to newly produced T cells. Apparently early alphabetaT-cell count recovery about two months after transplant reportedly relied on only several hundred rapidly expanded clones derived from non-depleted graft cells. The high TCRbeta diversity at day 60 in some patients was ascribed to recipient T cells and intrathymic progenitors that had survived conditioning.

The CDR3 has 15 amino acids, counting the end cysteine and phenylalanine. Kept here is only the CDR3 DNA, which spans 45 bases and is read in frame from base 1. From a lookup of the germline V gene, CDR1 and CDR2 are SNHLY and FYNNEI. A distance of 17 bases separates the germline ends of V and J, which lose 6 bases and 6 bases respectively. In the paper's terms, the treatment or condition label means: allogeneic hematopoietic cell transplantation with graft depleted of TCRalphabeta T cells and CD19 B cells. TCRalphabeta/CD19-depleted allogeneic hematopoietic cell grafts were given to the transplant recipients, all of whom were children. Receptors were amplified or captured by PCR. Reads for this sample came from an Illumina HiSeq 2500. TCR library preparation used molecular barcoding, with unique molecular identifiers applied to normalize quantification of the TCRbeta repertoire. Through fastp at Q25 and MiXCR, TCRdb rebuilt clones from the public reads, retaining in-frame beta chains. Entries are consolidated by CDR3 protein sequence, retaining the most common genes and DNA. This sample holds more than 85,000 distinct CDR3 sequences; 7% to 8% were observed only once. Clones ranked in the top ten supply 16% of the sample.

The sequences come from PBMCs, collected before TCRalphabeta/CD19-depleted stem cell transplant. This receptor was taken from a boy aged 2 to 10 with acute lymphoblastic leukemia, due to receive a stem cell transplant. The chain couples TRBV2 to TRBJ2-2; 6 matching bases give a weak D call of TRBD1. This receptor has the CDR3 CASSRIPTGAGELFF. DNA sequence: TGTGCCAGCAGCCGCATACCGACAGGAGCCGGGGAGCTGTTTTTT.